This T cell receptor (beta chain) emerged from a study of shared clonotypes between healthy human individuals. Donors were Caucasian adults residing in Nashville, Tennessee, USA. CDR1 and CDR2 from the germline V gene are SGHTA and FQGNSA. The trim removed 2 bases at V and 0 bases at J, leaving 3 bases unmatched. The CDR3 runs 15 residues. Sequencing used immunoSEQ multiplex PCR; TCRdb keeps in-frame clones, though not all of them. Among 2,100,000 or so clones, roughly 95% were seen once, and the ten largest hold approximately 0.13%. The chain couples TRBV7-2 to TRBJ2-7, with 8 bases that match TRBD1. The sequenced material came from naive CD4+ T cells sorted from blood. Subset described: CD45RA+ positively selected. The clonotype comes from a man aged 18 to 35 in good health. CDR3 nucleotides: TGTGCCAGCAGCTTATTGGGGACAGGCTCCTACGAGCAGTACTTC. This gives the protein CASSLLGTGSYEQYF.